Listed here is a single T cell receptor beta chain. Its specificity is not known. Together with a sample-barcoded 5' primer, a J-beta primer mix was included in a second PCR lasting about 6 to 11 cycles. Any given sample supplied a minimum of 2.5 million CDR3-containing paired-end reads. TCRdb re-analysed the 5' RACE reads in MiXCR, keeping a single row per CDR3 protein. Of approximately 730,000 distinct CDR3 sequences in the sample, 53% were seen once. Peripheral blood, about 10 milliliters per donor, was collected. The data were obtained in a study of blood T cells in healthy people across ages. CDR3 length: 14 residues. CDR1 is SGHTA, CDR2 FQGNSA, per germline. V lost 1 base, J lost 9 bases, and 13 bases lay in between. Study-level findings and limits: Relative to aged donors, long-lived donors carried more naive CD4+ cells and displayed higher diversity. Possibly confounding the expanded clonotype changes was the fact that donor CMV status was unknown.

The chain uses TRBV7-2 and TRBJ2-1; D is unresolved. The clonotype was recovered from a man older than 75 in good health. The source material was blood. The CDR3 loop reads CASSLGVRAGEQFF. The DNA for the CDR3 is TGTGCCAGCAGCTTAGGTGTCCGGGCAGGTGAGCAGTTCTTC.